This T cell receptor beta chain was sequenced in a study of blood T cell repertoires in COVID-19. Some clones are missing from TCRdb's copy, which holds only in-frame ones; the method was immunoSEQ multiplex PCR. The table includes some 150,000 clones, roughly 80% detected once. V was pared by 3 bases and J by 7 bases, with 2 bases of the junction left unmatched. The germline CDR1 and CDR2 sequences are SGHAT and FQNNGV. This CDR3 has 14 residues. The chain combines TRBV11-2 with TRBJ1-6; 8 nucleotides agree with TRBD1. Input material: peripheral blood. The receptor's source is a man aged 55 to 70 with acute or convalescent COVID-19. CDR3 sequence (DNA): TGTGCCAGCAGCTTTTCAGGGGGCAATTCACCCCTCCACTTT. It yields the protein CASSFSGGNSPLHF.